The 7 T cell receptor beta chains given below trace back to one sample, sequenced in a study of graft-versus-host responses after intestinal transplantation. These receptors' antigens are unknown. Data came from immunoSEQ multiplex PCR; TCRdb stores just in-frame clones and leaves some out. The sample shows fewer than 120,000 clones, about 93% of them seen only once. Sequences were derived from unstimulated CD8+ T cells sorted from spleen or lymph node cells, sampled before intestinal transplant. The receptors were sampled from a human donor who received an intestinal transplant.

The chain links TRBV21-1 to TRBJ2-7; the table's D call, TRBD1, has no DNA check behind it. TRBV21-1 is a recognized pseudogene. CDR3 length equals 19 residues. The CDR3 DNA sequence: TGTGCCAGCAGCAAAGATGAAAGGGGTAACAGGCCTCTTCCCTACGAGCAGTACTTC. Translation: CASSKDERGNRPLPYEQYF.

CDR3 sequence: CASSPDGRVSYEQYF. CDR3 coding DNA: TGTGCCAGCTCACCGGACGGGAGGGTATCCTACGAGCAGTACTTC. The J gene is TRBJ2-7, the V gene TRBV18; the match to TRBD2 covers 8 bases. In germline, CDR1 is KGHSH, CDR2 LQKENI. The CDR3 is 15 amino acids. J lost 1 base, V lost 3 bases, and 5 bases had no gene match.

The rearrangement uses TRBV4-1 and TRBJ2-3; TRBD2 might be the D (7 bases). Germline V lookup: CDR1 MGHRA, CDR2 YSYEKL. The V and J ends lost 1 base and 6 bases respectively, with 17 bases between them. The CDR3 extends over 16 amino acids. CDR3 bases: TGCGCCAGCAGCCAAGCGGGGAGGGGGATAGTGGATACGCAGTATTTT. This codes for CASSQAGRGIVDTQYF.

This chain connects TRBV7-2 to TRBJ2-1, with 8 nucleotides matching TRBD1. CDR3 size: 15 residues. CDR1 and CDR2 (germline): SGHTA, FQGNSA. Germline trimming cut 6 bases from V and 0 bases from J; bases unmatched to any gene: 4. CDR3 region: CASRLTGGSYNEQFF. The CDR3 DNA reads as TGTGCCAGCAGGCTCACAGGGGGCTCCTACAATGAGCAGTTCTTC.

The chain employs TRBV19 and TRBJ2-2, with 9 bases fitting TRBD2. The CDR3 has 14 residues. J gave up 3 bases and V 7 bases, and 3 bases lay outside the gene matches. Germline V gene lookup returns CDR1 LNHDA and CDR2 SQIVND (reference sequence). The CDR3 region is CASKAGGHTGELFF. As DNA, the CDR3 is TGTGCCAGTAAGGCGGGAGGGCACACCGGGGAGCTGTTTTTT.

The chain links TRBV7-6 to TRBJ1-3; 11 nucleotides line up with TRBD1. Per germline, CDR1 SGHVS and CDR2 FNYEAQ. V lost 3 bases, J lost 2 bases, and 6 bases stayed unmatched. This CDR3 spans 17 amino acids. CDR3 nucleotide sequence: TGTGCCAGCAGCTTCACGGCGGACAGGGGGCCTGGAAACACCATATATTTT. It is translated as CASSFTADRGPGNTIYF.

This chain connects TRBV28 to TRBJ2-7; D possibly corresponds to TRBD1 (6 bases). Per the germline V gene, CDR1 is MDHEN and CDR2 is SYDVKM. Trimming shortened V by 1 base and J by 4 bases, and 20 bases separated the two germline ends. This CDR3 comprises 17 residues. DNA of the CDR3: TGTGCCAGCAGTTTATACAACCGGGACAAGGGTAGGTACGAGCAGTACTTC. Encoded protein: CASSLYNRDKGRYEQYF. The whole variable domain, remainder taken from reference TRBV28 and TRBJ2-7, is DVKVTQSSRYLVKRTGEKVFLECVQDMDHENMFWYRQDPGLGLRLIYFSYDVKMKEKGDIPEGYSVSREKKERFSLILESASTNQTSMYLCASSLYNRDKGRYEQYFGPGTRLTVT.